This TCR beta chain was obtained from a study of blood T cell repertoires in COVID-19. The wider study: T cells, B-cell-depleted T cells, or PBMCs supplied cDNA or gDNA.

Deletions cut 2 bases from V and 5 bases from J, with 8 bases between. The length of the CDR3 is 14 residues. The germline V gene encodes CDR1 KGHDR and CDR2 SFDVKD. Original data processing: Amplification with reference gene primers provided the estimates of nucleated cell counts. The data were produced by immunoSEQ multiplex PCR, yet TCRdb's version contains in-frame clones alone and is incomplete. From that table come the V and J calls and clone size; the DNA was used to work out D and trimming. This table holds 200,000 to 250,000 clones, over 70% found once. Source material: peripheral blood. The chain combines TRBV24-1 with TRBJ2-2, with D possibly TRBD1 on 6 matching bases. The sequence came from a woman aged 70-85 years with acute or convalescent COVID-19. The CDR3: CATSDWQGTGELFF. The CDR3 region has the DNA TGTGCCACCAGTGATTGGCAGGGGACCGGGGAGCTGTTTTTT.